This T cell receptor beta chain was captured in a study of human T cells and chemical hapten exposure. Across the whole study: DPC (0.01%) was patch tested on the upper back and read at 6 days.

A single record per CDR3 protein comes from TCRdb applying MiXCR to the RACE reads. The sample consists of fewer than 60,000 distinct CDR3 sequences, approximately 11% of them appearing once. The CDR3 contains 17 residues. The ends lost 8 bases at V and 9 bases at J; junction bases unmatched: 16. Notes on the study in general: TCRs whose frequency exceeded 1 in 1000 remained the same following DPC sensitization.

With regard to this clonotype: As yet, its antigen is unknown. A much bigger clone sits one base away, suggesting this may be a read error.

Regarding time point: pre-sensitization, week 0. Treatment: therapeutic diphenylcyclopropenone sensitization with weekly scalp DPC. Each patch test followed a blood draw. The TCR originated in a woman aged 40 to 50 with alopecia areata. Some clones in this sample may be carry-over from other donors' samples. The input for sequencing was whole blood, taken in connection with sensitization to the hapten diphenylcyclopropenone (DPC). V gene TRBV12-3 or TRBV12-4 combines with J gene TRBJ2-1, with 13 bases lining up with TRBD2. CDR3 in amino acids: CASCPSSGLAGEGEQFF. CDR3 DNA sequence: TGTGCCAGCTGTCCCTCTAGCGGACTAGCGGGAGAGGGTGAGCAGTTCTTC.